These 31 T cell receptor beta chains were sequenced from one sample in a study of T-cell reconstitution after alpha-beta-depleted transplantation in children (dated by TCRdb to about 2016). The library came from PCR. The instrument given in TCRdb is Illumina HiSeq 2500. Molecular barcoding was employed in the preparation of TCR libraries, with unique molecular identifiers being used to normalize TCRbeta repertoire quantification. TCRdb's own reprocessing of the public reads used fastp at Q25 and MiXCR and kept productive beta chains. A single entry per CDR3 protein holds the most common genes and DNA from its merged rows. This sample comprises under 850,000 distinct CDR3 sequences, around 14% of them detected only once. The ten largest clones take up 0.79% of the sample. The treatment or condition label of this sample denotes: allogeneic hematopoietic cell transplantation with graft depleted of TCRalphabeta T cells and CD19 B cells.

The starting material was PBMCs, obtained before TCRalphabeta/CD19-depleted stem cell transplant. The source is a girl aged 2-10 years with congenital amegakaryocytic thrombocytopenia, due to receive a stem cell transplant.

This clonotype was recorded many times. The chain links TRBV20-1 to TRBJ2-1, with D perhaps matching TRBD2 (5 bases). Trimming removed 3 bases at V and 10 bases at J, with 16 bases between. Germline V gene lookup returns CDR1 DFQATT and CDR2 SNEGSKA (reference sequence). There are 13 residues in the CDR3. The CDR3, as DNA: TGCAGTGCTAGCTTAACTAGTGAGAGGGAGCAGTTCTTC. Translated, it gives CSASLTSEREQFF.

V gene TRBV7-6 combines with J gene TRBJ2-7, with 11 bases matching TRBD2. Germline assignment: CDR1 SGHVS and CDR2 FNYEAQ. This CDR3 spans 14 amino acids. Unmatched junction bases numbered 3, after V lost 6 bases and J lost 2 bases. The CDR3 DNA sequence: TGTGCCAGCAGTGAACTAGCGGGGGCCTACGAGCAGTACTTC. It translates to CASSELAGAYEQYF.

J is TRBJ2-7 and V is TRBV6-5, with 9 bases fitting TRBD1. With 0 bases clipped from V and 3 bases from J, the junction kept 9 bases outside the gene matches. Germline lookup yields CDR1 MNHEY and CDR2 SVGAGI. The CDR3 runs 17 residues. CDR3 coding DNA: TGTGCCAGCAGTTACTCACTCGGACAGGGGAAAGGCTACGAGCAGTACTTC. As protein: CASSYSLGQGKGYEQYF.

The rearrangement uses TRBV12-3 or TRBV12-4 and TRBJ1-1; D is unclear. This CDR3 is 15 amino acids long. Trimming removed 7 bases from V and 1 base from J, with 16 bases in between. Here the CDR3 DNA reads TGTGCCAGCACCGAAATGGGGTTCAGGAACACTGAAGCTTTCTTT. It encodes CASTEMGFRNTEAFF.

This clonotype appeared many times. This chain uses TRBV7-6 with TRBJ2-7; 7 nucleotides line up with TRBD1. The germline gives CDR1 SGHVS, CDR2 FNYEAQ. The CDR3 has 16 amino acids. V gave up 5 bases and J gave up 4 bases; unmatched junction bases: 14. The CDR3 DNA is TGTGCCAGCAGCGGAGGTCCTCGGGACAGTAGATACGAGCAGTACTTC. Protein sequence: CASSGGPRDSRYEQYF.

A note on this clonotype: A much larger clonotype is one base distant, so this may be a read error. In this CDR3 the conserved last residue, phenylalanine or tryptophan, is missing, so a read error is likely. V gene TRBV18 combines with J gene TRBJ2-7; 7 bases are a match to TRBD1. Losses at the gene ends were 2 bases for V and 2 bases for J; bases not matched to a gene: 9. Germline V gene data show CDR1 as KGHSH and CDR2 as LQKENI. The CDR3 runs 16 residues. The CDR3 DNA sequence: TGTGCCAGCTCACCAAACAGGGGAAAGATCGCCTACGAGCAGTACATC. Protein: CASSPNRGKIAYEQYI.

The V and J genes are TRBV29-1 and TRBJ2-7; D is uncertain. CDR1 SQVTM and CDR2 ANQGSEA come from the germline V gene. The CDR3 contains 13 residues. The germline V and J ends were trimmed by 6 bases and 6 bases, with 18 bases remaining between them. The CDR3 sequence: CSVLWTDSGEQYF. In DNA, the CDR3 is TGCAGCGTGCTGTGGACCGACTCCGGCGAGCAGTACTTC.

The chain joins TRBV20-1 to TRBJ2-1; D may be TRBD2 (5 bases). The CDR3 loop spans 13 amino acids. Trimming took off 0 bases at V and 5 bases at J, with 8 bases between the two ends. Germline assignment: CDR1 DFQATT and CDR2 SNEGSKA (reference sequence). The CDR3 sequence is CSAREADDNEQFF. The CDR3 region has the DNA TGCAGTGCTAGAGAAGCGGACGACAATGAGCAGTTCTTC.

This clonotype was recorded at least ten times. The J gene is TRBJ2-7, the V gene TRBV27; D gene unclear. V was pared by 5 bases and J by 3 bases, with 11 bases between. This CDR3 region has 13 residues. The germline gives CDR1 MNHEY, CDR2 SMNVEV (reference sequence). Written as DNA, the CDR3 is TGTGCCAGCAGTAGCGATTTCGGCTACGAGCAGTACTTC. Residues: CASSSDFGYEQYF.

The rearrangement uses TRBV5-1 and TRBJ2-2; D might be TRBD1 (5 bases). Between the trimmed V and J ends, which lost 0 bases and 6 bases, there was a span of 15 bases. Germline-derived CDR1 and CDR2 are SGHRS and YFSETQ. The CDR3 spans 16 residues. Here the CDR3 DNA reads TGCGCCAGCAGCTTGGTGCAGGCGAAGGGGTCCGGGGAGCTGTTTTTT. Translating gives CASSLVQAKGSGELFF.

This clonotype was observed a handful of times. J is TRBJ2-3 and V is TRBV20-1, with a possible D match to TRBD1 (6 bases). The CDR3 covers 13 residues. The ends were cut back, 3 bases at V and 0 bases at J, with 7 bases in the middle. CDR1 and CDR2 from the germline V gene are DFQATT and SNEGSKA (reference sequence). The CDR3 nucleotides are TGCAGTGCTAGTGACAGGAGCACAGATACGCAGTATTTT. As protein: CSASDRSTDTQYF.

In its sample, this clonotype was seen a few times. The chain combines TRBV20-1 with TRBJ2-3; 11 nucleotides line up with TRBD2. The CDR3 sequence is 18 residues long. V gave up 0 bases and J gave up 1 base; unmatched junction bases: 9. Germline CDR1 and CDR2: DFQATT and SNEGSKA (reference sequence). The CDR3 DNA follows: TGCAGTGCTAGAGATCGGTTACTAGCGGGAGTTGGCACAGATACGCAGTATTTT. It is translated as CSARDRLLAGVGTDTQYF.

This clonotype was counted many times. The V gene is TRBV10-3, the J gene TRBJ1-2, with 9 bases matching TRBD1. Trimming at V came to 6 bases and at J to 4 bases, leaving 12 bases not matched to a gene. CDR1 is ENHRY, CDR2 SYGVKD, per germline. This CDR3 is built from 16 residues. The CDR3 region is CAIREIPGQGSYGYTF. The CDR3 DNA reads TGTGCCATCAGGGAAATACCGGGACAGGGTTCCTATGGCTACACCTTC.

The sample holds a few counts of this clonotype. The gene calls are TRBV7-9 and TRBJ1-4; 8 bases match TRBD1. This CDR3 has 15 residues. The germline V gene encodes CDR1 SEHNR and CDR2 FQNEAQ (reference sequence). V was pared by 5 bases and J by 5 bases, with 7 bases of the junction left unmatched. This chain's CDR3 is CASSGGTGRNEKLFF. CDR3 in DNA: TGTGCCAGCAGCGGAGGGACAGGTCGAAATGAAAAACTGTTTTTT.

The J gene is TRBJ1-2, the V gene TRBV12-3 or TRBV12-4, with 7 bases matching TRBD1. The J segment lost 8 bases and the V segment lost 5 bases, leaving 5 bases of the junction unmatched. CDR3 size: 12 residues. In DNA, the CDR3 is TGTGCCAGCAGTGACAACAGGGGCGGCTACACCTTC. This gives the protein CASSDNRGGYTF.

This chain connects TRBV7-9 to TRBJ2-1; a possible D gene is TRBD2 (5 bases). The CDR3 extends over 17 amino acids. The germline V gene encodes CDR1 SEHNR and CDR2 FQNEAQ (reference sequence). The V gene lost 7 bases and the J gene lost 5 bases, with 24 bases spanning the gap. This CDR3 is CASNFGSRGPWDNEQFF. In DNA form, the CDR3 reads TGTGCCAGCAACTTTGGTTCGAGAGGGCCCTGGGACAATGAGCAGTTCTTC.

CDR3 bases: TGCAGTGCTCCCCTTACTAGCGGGGATCGCTACAATGAGCAGTTCTTC. This gives the protein CSAPLTSGDRYNEQFF. The gene calls are TRBV20-1 and TRBJ2-1, with TRBD2 matching 10 bases. V shed 5 bases, J shed 3 bases, and the junction held 10 bases outside the gene matches. The CDR3 length is 16 residues. Per germline, CDR1 DFQATT and CDR2 SNEGSKA (reference sequence).

This clonotype was detected many times. The DNA for the CDR3 is TGCAGCGTTGCGGTTTGGGGCAATCAGCCCCAGCATTTT. Encoded protein: CSVAVWGNQPQHF. The chain has TRBV29-1 and TRBJ1-5, with no clear D. The germline CDR1 and CDR2 sequences are SQVTM and ANQGSEA. The CDR3 is 13 residues long. Trimming stripped 4 bases from V and 2 bases from J, with 9 bases between.

The chain's CDR3 is CASSPEAGYEQYF. As DNA, the CDR3 is TGCGCCAGCAGCCCCGAGGCTGGCTACGAGCAGTACTTC. The genes are TRBV5-1 and TRBJ2-7; no clear D gene. V lost 4 bases to trimming and J lost 3 bases, with 11 bases between them. The germline gives CDR1 SGHRS, CDR2 YFSETQ. The CDR3 spans 13 residues.

This clonotype was seen many times. The chain combines TRBV10-1 with TRBJ2-7; perhaps TRBD1 as D (5 bases). The V end lost 0 bases, the J end lost 6 bases, and 15 bases lay between the germline ends. Germline V lookup: CDR1 WNHNN, CDR2 SYGVQD (reference sequence). This CDR3 comprises 15 residues. CDR3 sequence (DNA): TGCGCCAGCAGTGAGTCGGGGCAGGGATCTGGCGAGCAGTACTTC. Protein product: CASSESGQGSGEQYF.

In its sample, this clonotype was seen many times. V gene TRBV7-8 combines with J gene TRBJ1-1; no firm D call. Germline V gives CDR1 SGHVS, CDR2 FQNEAQ. The V and J ends lost 3 bases and 2 bases respectively, with 7 bases between them. CDR3 size: 13 residues. CDR3 sequence reads: CASSFEINTEAFF. The CDR3 DNA is TGTGCCAGCAGCTTCGAAATTAACACTGAAGCTTTCTTT.

With respect to this clonotype: At one end, the junction sequence differs from germline, possibly due to a read error. The chain links TRBV7-2 to TRBJ2-1; D may be TRBD1 (6 bases). Germline loops: CDR1 SGHTA, CDR2 FQGNSA. CDR3 length: 13 amino acids. CDR3 nucleotides: TGTGCCAGCAGCTTAGCGATGGACAGTTGGCAGTCCTTC. It encodes CASSLAMDSWQSF.

The chain joins TRBV29-1 to TRBJ2-3, with TRBD2 matching 10 bases. V trimming: 1 base; J trimming: 2 bases; junction bases outside the gene matches: 9. The CDR3 consists of 17 residues. Germline V CDR1 and CDR2: SQVTM, ANQGSEA. The CDR3, as DNA: TGCAGCGTTGAAGTCTGGCAGCGGGAGGGCCTCACAGATACGCAGTATTTT. It specifies CSVEVWQREGLTDTQYF.

In this sample, this clonotype turned up many times. V is TRBV5-1 and J is TRBJ1-1, with 8 bases lining up with TRBD1. The CDR3 length is 14 residues. The V segment lost 4 bases and the J segment 4 bases; nucleotides outside the gene matches: 6. Germline V CDR1 and CDR2: SGHRS, YFSETQ. CDR3 sequence: CASSQTGARTEAFF. In DNA, the CDR3 is TGCGCCAGCAGCCAGACAGGGGCTCGCACTGAAGCTTTCTTT. The variable domain in full, completed from reference TRBV5-1 and TRBJ1-1, reads KAGVTQTPRYLIKTRGQQVTLSCSPISGHRSVSWYQQTPGQGLQFLFEYFSETQRNKGNFPGRFSGRQFSNSRSEMNVSTLELGDSALYLCASSQTGARTEAFFGQGTRLTVV.

The rearrangement links TRBV25-1 to TRBJ2-3, with 9 nucleotides matching TRBD2. J gave up 11 bases and V 7 bases, and 13 bases lay outside the gene matches. The CDR3 loop spans 14 amino acids. CDR1 is MGHDK, CDR2 SYGVNS, per germline. This CDR3 reads CASMSGRSIGWQYF. The CDR3 DNA sequence: TGTGCCAGCATGAGCGGGAGGAGCATTGGTTGGCAGTATTTT.

This clonotype was observed at least ten times. This chain uses TRBV27 with TRBJ1-2, with D unclear. Between the trimmed V and J ends, which lost 0 bases and 7 bases, there was a span of 18 bases. Germline CDR1 MNHEY, CDR2 SMNVEV (reference sequence). CDR3 length equals 16 residues. The CDR3 DNA reads as TGTGCCAGCAGTTTATCGGACCCCAGGAGGCGTGGTGGCTACACCTTC. Translating gives CASSLSDPRRRGGYTF.

In this sample, this clonotype turned up many times. The junction and the germline gene differ at one end; a read error may be behind it. The gene calls are TRBV5-1 and TRBJ2-3, with D hard to call. The CDR3 loop spans 14 amino acids. CDR1 and CDR2 (germline): SGHRS, YFSETQ. This chain's CDR3 is CASSLGTGTDTQYF. The CDR3 DNA is TGTGCCAGCAGCTTAGGTACAGGCACAGATACGCAGTATTTT.

The chain has TRBV12-3 or TRBV12-4 and TRBJ2-5; 8 positions match TRBD1. The V gene end was trimmed by 8 bases and the J gene end by 2 bases; junction bases not matched to a gene: 10. CDR3 size: 15 residues. The CDR3 spells CASGPTGVAQETQYF. CDR3 bases: TGTGCCAGCGGGCCGACAGGGGTCGCACAAGAGACCCAGTACTTC.

The chain employs TRBV29-1 and TRBJ2-6; tentative D call: TRBD2 (6 bases). Per germline, CDR1 SQVTM and CDR2 ANQGSEA. The CDR3 has 14 amino acids. Trimming removed 5 bases at V and 1 base at J, with 9 bases between. Here the CDR3 reads CSVWGDSGANVLTF. In DNA, the CDR3 is TGCAGCGTTTGGGGGGATTCTGGGGCCAACGTCCTGACTTTC.

This clonotype was seen repeatedly, ten times or more. The rearrangement joins TRBV29-1 to TRBJ1-1; D remains ambiguous. Germline loops: CDR1 SQVTM, CDR2 ANQGSEA. The ends were cut back, 2 bases at V and 0 bases at J, with 4 bases in the middle. This CDR3 is 12 amino acids long. The CDR3 here is CSVEKVNTEAFF. The CDR3 DNA sequence: TGCAGCGTTGAAAAAGTGAACACTGAAGCTTTCTTT.

The genes are TRBV15 and TRBJ2-5; a possible D gene is TRBD1 (6 bases). Looked up from germline, CDR1 is LNHNV and CDR2 is YYDKDF (reference sequence). The CDR3 is made up of 16 amino acids. Trimming removed 1 base from V and 1 base from J, with 13 bases in between. CDR3 nucleotide sequence: TGTGCCACCAGCAGAGCTCCGGACAGTCTCCAAGAGACCCAGTACTTC. It yields the protein CATSRAPDSLQETQYF.